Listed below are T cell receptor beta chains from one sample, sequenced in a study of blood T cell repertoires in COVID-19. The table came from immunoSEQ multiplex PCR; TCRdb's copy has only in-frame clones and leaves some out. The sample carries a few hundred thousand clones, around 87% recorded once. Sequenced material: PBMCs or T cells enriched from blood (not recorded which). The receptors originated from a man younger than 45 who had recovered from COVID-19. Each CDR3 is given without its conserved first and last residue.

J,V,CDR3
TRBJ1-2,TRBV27,ASSSNGQGRIYGYT
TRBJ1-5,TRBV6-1,ASSEGARVLGNQPQH
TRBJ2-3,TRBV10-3,AIGASGTDTQY
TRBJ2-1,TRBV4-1,ASSQTSGAIYEQF
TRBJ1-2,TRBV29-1,SVGFPGVEGYT
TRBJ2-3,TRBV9,ASSVAVAGGYKDTQY
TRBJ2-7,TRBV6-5,ASSYSTGYEQY
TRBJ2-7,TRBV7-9,ASSLAGLADFYEQY
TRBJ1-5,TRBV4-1,ASSQVIPGGVLSNQPQH
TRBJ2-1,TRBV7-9,ASSVLALSYNEQF
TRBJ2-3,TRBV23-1,ASSLRPGTPDTQY
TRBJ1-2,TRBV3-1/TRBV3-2,ASSARVANYGYT
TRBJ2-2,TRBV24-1,ATSANRDPGELF
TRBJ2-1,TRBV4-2,ASSQEISVDEQF
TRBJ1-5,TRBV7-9,ASSLVGGVNQPQH
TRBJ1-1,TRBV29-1,SSRRQDHTEAF